This T cell receptor beta chain was found in a study of cytomegalovirus exposure and HLA in healthy donors. Study details: A preliminary data release comprised tens of millions of unique TCRs obtained from HLA-typed donors.

As to this clone: Its specificity is not known.

PCR was performed using 60 Vbeta and 13 Jbeta primers. Assay used: immunoSEQ multiplex PCR; TCRdb lists only in-frame clones, some missing. The data show tens of thousands of clones, 75% seen once. Germline values: CDR1 MNHNS, CDR2 SASEGT. This CDR3 comprises 13 residues. Study-wide points: The classifier reportedly diagnosed cytomegalovirus status with high sensitivity and specificity. Looking again later, the authors saw that most CMV-associated TCR beta chains seemed HLA-restricted.

Sequenced: PBMCs. The sequence was collected from a man aged 35 to 55 in good health and CMV-seronegative. This chain links TRBV6-1 with TRBJ2-2; D is perhaps TRBD2 (6 bases). The DNA for the CDR3 is TGTGCAAGCGACGGGGGGAACACCGGGGAGCTGTTTTTT. As protein: CASDGGNTGELFF.